This T cell receptor beta chain was obtained from a study of CD8 T cells in Susac syndrome. Concerning this clonotype: Its target is not known.

Study-wide points: A relatively small number of individuals underwent TCR sequencing and HLA analysis. Across the total CD8+ repertoires, 15 to 20 Susac-specific public clones were detected, and across the CD8+ TEMRA repertoires, roughly five such clones were detected.

Reverse transcription of about 0.5 to 1 ug RNA was carried out with random hexamers. TCRdb re-called the immunoSEQ multiplex PCR reads through MiXCR, storing one row per CDR3 protein. The table lists approximately 190,000 distinct CDR3 sequences, about 95% of them singletons. CDR1 SQVTM and CDR2 ANQGSEA come from the germline V gene. The CDR3 covers 13 residues. V lost 2 bases and J lost 3; bases outside the gene matches: 2. The sequence derives from a human donor with Susac syndrome. J is TRBJ2-7 and V is TRBV29-1, with 9 bases identical to TRBD1. The sequencing input was CD8+ T cells from PBMCs. CDR3 region: CSVEMDRGYEQYF. CDR3 in DNA: TGCAGCGTTGAAATGGACAGGGGCTACGAGCAGTACTTC.